Each of the 23 T cell receptor beta chains below was sequenced from the same sample in a study of blood T cell repertoires in COVID-19. The table came from immunoSEQ multiplex PCR; TCRdb's copy has only in-frame clones and leaves some out. The data contain 370,000 or so clones, about 89% of them singletons. Material for sequencing was PBMCs or T cells enriched from blood (not recorded which). These receptors were taken from a man between 25 and 39 years old who had recovered from COVID-19.

The chain couples TRBV5-1 to TRBJ1-5; a weak D match, TRBD1 (6 bases). Trimming stripped 6 bases from V and 1 base from J, with 14 bases between. Germline CDR1 SGHRS, CDR2 YFSETQ. The CDR3 sequence is 15 residues long. In DNA, the CDR3 is TGCGCCAGCACCACCCACAGGGCAAGCAATCAGCCCCAGCATTTT. Translation gives CASTTHRASNQPQHF.

The chain recombines TRBV9 with TRBJ2-3; the D is unclear. Germline loops: CDR1 SGDLS, CDR2 YYNGEE. This CDR3 contains 12 residues. V lost 0 bases, J lost 7 bases, and 6 bases lay in between. CDR3 amino acids: CASSVEPYTQYF. As DNA, the CDR3 is TGTGCCAGCAGCGTAGAGCCGTATACGCAGTATTTT. Full variable domain (remainder filled in from reference TRBV9 and TRBJ2-3): DSGVTQTPKHLITATGQRVTLRCSPRSGDLSVYWYQQSLDQGLQFLIQYYNGEERAKGNILERFSAQQFPDLHSELNLSSLELGDSALYFCASSVEPYTQYFGPGTRLTVL.

V and J are TRBV11-2 and TRBJ2-1; D is undetermined. Germline V lookup: CDR1 SGHAT, CDR2 FQNNGV. The CDR3 loop spans 13 amino acids. Trimming left V 0 bases short and J 5 bases short, with 5 bases between. Here the CDR3 reads CASSLERNNEQFF. CDR3 nucleotides: TGTGCCAGCAGCTTAGAGCGAAACAATGAGCAGTTCTTC.

Only a few counts were recorded for this clone. This chain connects TRBV4-1 to TRBJ2-1, with D tentatively TRBD1 (5 bases). The CDR3 is 14 residues long. V dropped 0 bases and J dropped 7 bases, with 10 bases sitting between them. The germline V gene encodes CDR1 MGHRA and CDR2 YSYEKL. This chain's CDR3 is CASSQDRGWNEQFF. The CDR3 region has the DNA TGCGCCAGCAGCCAAGATAGGGGTTGGAATGAGCAGTTCTTC.

The V call is TRBV27, the J call TRBJ1-2; 9 positions match TRBD1. Germline V lookup: CDR1 MNHEY, CDR2 SMNVEV (reference sequence). The CDR3 extends over 19 amino acids. V lost 1 base, J lost 3 bases, and 15 bases stayed unmatched. The CDR3 DNA reads TGTGCCAGCAGTTTATTGCTCCATCCGGGACAGGGTGATTACTATGGCTACACCTTC. Translating gives CASSLLLHPGQGDYYGYTF.

The chain uses TRBV29-1 and TRBJ2-1; D ambiguous. Germline CDR1 is SQVTM and CDR2 is ANQGSEA. The V gene lost 2 bases and the J gene lost 0 bases, with 8 bases spanning the gap. The CDR3 has 14 amino acids. The CDR3 DNA reads TGCAGCGTTGAAACCCCCAGCTCCTACAATGAGCAGTTCTTC. It specifies CSVETPSSYNEQFF.

The chain carries TRBV18 and TRBJ1-2, with D maybe TRBD1 (6 bases). CDR1 KGHSH and CDR2 LQKENI come from the germline V gene. V lost 3 bases to trimming and J lost 2 bases, with 10 bases between them. This CDR3 region has 14 residues. The DNA for the CDR3 is TGTGCCAGCTCACCCGAGGGGGAAAACTATGGCTACACCTTC. This codes for CASSPEGENYGYTF.

Written as DNA, the CDR3 is TGCAGCGCCGGGACAGGGGTTGGCTATGGCTACACCTTC. It yields the protein CSAGTGVGYGYTF. This chain uses TRBV29-1 with TRBJ1-2, with 10 bases aligning to TRBD1. This CDR3 has 13 residues. V lost 7 bases to trimming and J lost 4 bases; unmatched junction nucleotides: 6. CDR1 and CDR2 (germline): SQVTM, ANQGSEA.

The chain uses TRBV2 and TRBJ2-2; TRBD1 matches 9 bases. Germline values: CDR1 SNHLY, CDR2 FYNNEI. Trimming at V came to 6 bases and at J to 5 bases, leaving 7 bases not matched to a gene. This CDR3 contains 15 residues. CDR3 sequence reads: CASSYFGTGTGELFF. The CDR3 region has the DNA TGTGCCAGCAGCTACTTCGGGACAGGGACCGGGGAGCTGTTTTTT. Full variable domain (outside the CDR3, taken from reference TRBV2 and TRBJ2-2): EPEVTQTPSHQVTQMGQEVILRCVPISNHLYFYWYRQILGQKVEFLVSFYNNEISEKSEIFDDQFSVERPDGSNFTLKIRSTKLEDSAMYFCASSYFGTGTGELFFGEGSRLTVL.

This chain links TRBV19 with TRBJ1-3; D call uncertain. This CDR3 contains 17 residues. Trimming pared 1 base from V and 0 bases from J, leaving 13 bases between. The germline V gene has CDR1 LNHDA and CDR2 SQIVND (reference sequence). In nucleotides, the CDR3 is TGTGCCAGTAGTATAGGGGCCCGACGGAACTCTGGAAACACCATATATTTT. This encodes CASSIGARRNSGNTIYF.

This chain links TRBV10-3 with TRBJ1-1; D unresolved. Per the germline V gene, CDR1 is ENHRY and CDR2 is SYGVKD. The CDR3 covers 13 residues. The V gene lost 4 bases and the J gene lost 6 bases, with 12 bases spanning the gap. CDR3 loop: CAISGAGKAEAFF. CDR3 bases: TGTGCCATCAGTGGGGCCGGAAAAGCTGAAGCTTTCTTT.

This clone was counted once. This chain links TRBV7-9 with TRBJ2-1; tentatively, D is TRBD1 (7 bases). The CDR3 is 13 amino acids. Deletions cut 9 bases from V and 6 bases from J, with 15 bases between. Germline lookup yields CDR1 SEHNR and CDR2 FQNEAQ (reference sequence). This chain's CDR3 is CARNWRGLNEQFF. CDR3 nucleotides: TGTGCCAGAAATTGGAGGGGGCTCAATGAGCAGTTCTTC.

This chain uses TRBV5-1 with TRBJ1-6; TRBD1 agrees at 7 bases. Per the germline V gene, CDR1 is SGHRS and CDR2 is YFSETQ. Trimming at V came to 3 bases and at J to 7 bases, leaving 4 bases not matched to a gene. The CDR3 consists of 14 residues. Here the CDR3 DNA reads TGCGCCAGCAGCTCGGGACAGAAGAATTCACCCCTCCACTTT. Its protein is CASSSGQKNSPLHF.

The V call is TRBV23-1, the J call TRBJ1-2, with TRBD1 matching over 8 bases. TRBV23-1 is given ORF status, its function remaining uncertain. Trimming cost V 4 bases and J 2 bases; bases outside gene matches: 3. The CDR3 loop spans 14 amino acids. CDR3 sequence (DNA): TGCGCCAGCAGTCGTCAGGGGGCAAACTATGGCTACACCTTC. This translates into CASSRQGANYGYTF.

This clone was counted a few times. The chain employs TRBV3-1 (or the pseudogene TRBV3-2) and TRBJ1-1; D remains ambiguous. CDR1 and CDR2 from the germline V gene are LGHDT and YNNKEL (reference sequence). The germline V and J ends were trimmed by 0 bases and 5 bases, with 13 bases remaining between them. CDR3 length: 15 residues. CDR3 loop: CASSQEAPERTEAFF. The CDR3 coding sequence is TGTGCCAGCAGCCAAGAGGCACCTGAACGAACTGAAGCTTTCTTT.

This sequence joins TRBV7-2 and TRBJ2-1; D uncertain. The germline V gene has CDR1 SGHTA and CDR2 FQGNSA. The V end was cut by 2 bases, the J end by 12 bases, with 8 bases between. The CDR3 contains 11 residues. The CDR3 region is CASSLRTGQFF. The CDR3 coding sequence is TGTGCCAGCAGCTTACGTACTGGGCAGTTCTTC. Full variable domain (outside the CDR3, taken from reference TRBV7-2 and TRBJ2-1): GAGVSQSPSNKVTEKGKDVELRCDPISGHTALYWYRQSLGQGLEFLIYFQGNSAPDKSGLPSDRFSAERTGGSVSTLTIQRTQQEDSAVYLCASSLRTGQFFGPGTRLTVL.

Of note for this clone: One end of the junction varies from germline; a read error may be responsible. The V and J genes are TRBV27 and TRBJ2-1; 7 bases are shared with TRBD2. The CDR3 spans 15 residues. Germline values: CDR1 MNHEY, CDR2 SMNVEV (reference sequence). CDR3 sequence reads: CAISRGGTINNEQFF. CDR3 in DNA: TGTGCCATCAGTCGCGGCGGGACTATCAACAATGAGCAGTTCTTC.

V usage is TRBV5-1 and J usage is TRBJ2-3; 7 positions match TRBD1. V dropped 4 bases and J dropped 0; count of bases not matched to a gene: 8. Germline lookup yields CDR1 SGHRS and CDR2 YFSETQ. This CDR3 is 16 amino acids long. The CDR3 DNA reads TGCGCCAGCAGCCTGGGACAGACATTAAGCACAGATACGCAGTATTTT. Translated, it gives CASSLGQTLSTDTQYF.

The V and J genes are TRBV7-7 and TRBJ2-5, with 9 bases aligning to TRBD2. Germline CDR1 and CDR2: SSHAT and FNYEAQ (reference sequence). This CDR3 is 14 amino acids long. The V gene end was trimmed by 6 bases and the J gene end by 5 bases; junction bases not matched to a gene: 7. CDR3 nucleotide sequence: TGTGCCAGCAGTCCCGTAGCGGGGGTGGAGACCCAGTACTTC. It is translated as CASSPVAGVETQYF.

The CDR3 nucleotides read TGTGCCAGTAGCGCAGGACAGGAGTGGAATCAGCCCCAGCATTTT. Translated: CASSAGQEWNQPQHF. V is TRBV19 and J is TRBJ1-5, with 7 positions matching TRBD1. Germline lookup yields CDR1 LNHDA and CDR2 SQIVND (reference sequence). The CDR3 contains 15 residues. Trimming took 6 bases from V and 4 from J; bases not matched to a gene: 9.

J is TRBJ1-5 and V is TRBV23-1; no clear D gene. TRBV23-1 is an open reading frame whose function is uncertain. The CDR3 is made up of 14 amino acids. Trimming pared 8 bases from V and 7 bases from J, leaving 18 bases between. This chain's CDR3 is CASHPKPQRQPQHF. As DNA, the CDR3 is TGCGCCAGCCACCCCAAGCCCCAGCGCCAGCCCCAGCATTTT.

Written as DNA, the CDR3 is TGCAGTGCTAGTTCTCAACCCGGGACAGTCTACGAGCAGTACTTC. Its translation is CSASSQPGTVYEQYF. The genes are TRBV20-1 and TRBJ2-7; 7 nucleotides match TRBD1. The junction had 11 bases not matched to a gene; V was cut back by 3 bases and J by 3 bases. Germline CDR1 is DFQATT and CDR2 is SNEGSKA (reference sequence). The CDR3 sequence is 15 residues long.

The chain uses TRBV19 and TRBJ2-3, with D perhaps TRBD2 (5 bases). Trimming removed 4 bases at V and 2 bases at J, with 13 bases between. Germline-derived CDR1 and CDR2 are LNHDA and SQIVND (reference sequence). The CDR3 loop spans 15 amino acids. The CDR3 DNA sequence: TGTGCCAGTAGTACGAGGACTGGGTACACAGATACGCAGTATTTT. It encodes CASSTRTGYTDTQYF.